A single sample is the source of the 32 T cell receptor beta chains below, sequenced in a study of cytomegalovirus exposure and HLA in healthy donors. PCR amplification relied on 60 Vbeta primers (plus 13 Jbeta primers). The protocol was immunoSEQ multiplex PCR, while the TCRdb copy is restricted to in-frame clones and leaves out a portion. Seen in this sample are 150,000 or so clones; the ten most common clones hold around 1.6%. The sequenced sample consisted of PBMCs. The receptors shown here come from a man aged 18 to 29 in good health and CMV-seronegative.

CDR3 DNA: TGTGCCAGCAGCGCCAGACTAGCGGGAGGGGGGGAGACCCAGTACTTC. It translates to CASSARLAGGGETQYF. The V gene is TRBV7-8, the J gene TRBJ2-5, with 14 positions matching TRBD2. Germline values: CDR1 SGHVS, CDR2 FQNEAQ. The CDR3 totals 16 residues. V trimming: 5 bases; J trimming: 5 bases; junction bases outside the gene matches: 7.

This chain uses TRBV6-5 with TRBJ2-3; a possible D gene is TRBD2 (6 bases). With 1 base removed from V and 1 base from J, the gap between germline ends came to 9 bases. The CDR3 has 15 amino acids. CDR1 is MNHEY, CDR2 SVGAGI, per germline. In nucleotides, the CDR3 is TGTGCCAGCAGTTACTGGGGCGGGGGCACAGATACGCAGTATTTT. Its protein product is CASSYWGGGTDTQYF.

This chain joins TRBV14 and TRBJ2-7, with no clear D. This CDR3 has 13 amino acids. V dropped 2 bases and J dropped 0 bases, with 5 bases sitting between them. Germline CDR1 and CDR2: SGHDN and FVKESK. This CDR3 is CASSQYSSYEQYF. The DNA of the CDR3 is TGTGCCAGCAGCCAATACAGCTCCTACGAGCAGTACTTC.

The chain recombines TRBV4-3 with TRBJ2-7; D may be TRBD1 (5 bases). The CDR3 is 14 residues long. Trimming pared 0 bases from V and 3 bases from J, leaving 9 bases between. The germline V gene has CDR1 LGHNA and CDR2 YSLEER. In nucleotides, the CDR3 is TGCGCCAGCAGCCAAGAGGCTCAGGGCTACGAGCAGTACTTC. Amino acid sequence: CASSQEAQGYEQYF.

The V gene is TRBV28, the J gene TRBJ1-2; D remains ambiguous. V was pared by 3 bases and J by 0 bases, with 17 bases between. The CDR3 sequence is 17 residues long. Germline CDR1 and CDR2: MDHEN and SYDVKM. CDR3 nucleotide sequence: TGTGCCAGCAGTTTTCTTCAGGTGGATAGAACTAACTATGGCTACACCTTC. Translating it yields CASSFLQVDRTNYGYTF.

The chain employs TRBV10-3 and TRBJ1-1; D may be TRBD1 (5 bases). Germline values: CDR1 ENHRY, CDR2 SYGVKD. Trimming cost V 5 bases and J 7 bases, with 14 bases left between them. The CDR3 loop spans 13 amino acids. The CDR3 nucleotides read TGTGCCATCAGTCGCCGGGGGAATGTTGAAGCTTTCTTT. Encoded protein: CAISRRGNVEAFF.

The chain joins TRBV7-2 to TRBJ2-1; D not certain. Germline CDR1 SGHTA, CDR2 FQGNSA. Trimming took 5 bases from V and 6 from J, leaving 8 bases between them. CDR3 size: 12 residues. CDR3 DNA: TGTGCCAGCAGCCCGGGTCTCAATGAGCAGTTCTTC. Its protein is CASSPGLNEQFF.

This chain joins TRBV4-3 and TRBJ2-6; D gene unclear. The CDR3 spans 16 residues. The ends were cut back, 0 bases at V and 0 bases at J, with 6 bases in the middle. Germline V gene lookup returns CDR1 LGHNA and CDR2 YSLEER. CDR3 DNA: TGCGCCAGCAGCCAAGATCTCAGCTCTGGGGCCAACGTCCTGACTTTC. Amino acids: CASSQDLSSGANVLTF.

CDR3 in DNA: TGCGCCAGCAGCTTGGCAAGACAGTACCAAGAGACCCAGTACTTC. It is translated as CASSLARQYQETQYF. V and J are TRBV5-1 and TRBJ2-5, with D perhaps TRBD1 (5 bases). This CDR3 is 15 amino acids long. The germline gives CDR1 SGHRS, CDR2 YFSETQ. V lost 0 bases, J lost 0 bases, and 9 bases lay in between. Supplemented by reference TRBV5-1 and TRBJ2-5, the full variable domain reads KAGVTQTPRYLIKTRGQQVTLSCSPISGHRSVSWYQQTPGQGLQFLFEYFSETQRNKGNFPGRFSGRQFSNSRSEMNVSTLELGDSALYLCASSLARQYQETQYFGPGTRLLVL.

J is TRBJ2-2 and V is TRBV7-9; the match to TRBD1 covers 9 bases. The CDR3 sequence is 14 residues long. After removal of 11 bases from V and 6 bases from J, the junction contained 10 bases not matched to a gene. Germline CDR1 and CDR2: SEHNR and FQNEAQ (reference sequence). CDR3 sequence: CAGRRTGAAGELFF. CDR3 DNA: TGTGCCGGTCGCCGGACAGGGGCAGCCGGGGAGCTGTTTTTT.

The chain has TRBV11-2 and TRBJ2-3; D call uncertain. The CDR3 is made up of 12 amino acids. Germline loops: CDR1 SGHAT, CDR2 FQNNGV. Trimming cost V 5 bases and J 5 bases, with 8 bases left between them. The CDR3, as DNA: TGTGCCAGCAGCCTCAGTCTAGATACGCAGTATTTT. It encodes CASSLSLDTQYF.

The chain links TRBV5-1 to TRBJ2-1; 9 bases map to TRBD1. This CDR3 contains 15 residues. Germline V CDR1 and CDR2: SGHRS, YFSETQ. J gave up 0 bases and V 5 bases, and 3 bases lay outside the gene matches. In DNA, the CDR3 is TGCGCCAGCAGAAAGGACAGGGGCTCCTACAATGAGCAGTTCTTC. Amino acids: CASRKDRGSYNEQFF.

The rearrangement links TRBV7-3 to TRBJ2-3; 7 positions match TRBD2. Germline values: CDR1 SGHTA, CDR2 FQGTGA. Unmatched junction bases numbered 6, after V lost 4 bases and J lost 2 bases. The CDR3 runs 15 residues. This chain's CDR3 is CASSSAGTTTDTQYF. CDR3 sequence (DNA): TGTGCCAGCAGCTCCGCCGGGACTACCACAGATACGCAGTATTTT.

The genes are TRBV27 and TRBJ2-7, with 7 bases that match TRBD1. Germline lookup yields CDR1 MNHEY and CDR2 SMNVEV (reference sequence). CDR3 length: 14 amino acids. The V segment lost 5 bases and the J segment 5 bases; nucleotides outside the gene matches: 9. Here the CDR3 DNA reads TGTGCCAGCAGTATCCGGGACAGAGGAAACGAGCAGTACTTC. Protein sequence: CASSIRDRGNEQYF.

A remark on this clone: This specimen includes other DNA sequences encoding the same CDR3. The rearrangement uses TRBV25-1 and TRBJ2-1; maybe TRBD2 (6 bases). Trimming shortened V by 1 base and J by 1 base, and 8 bases separated the two germline ends. Per the germline V gene, CDR1 is MGHDK and CDR2 is SYGVNS. The CDR3 is 15 residues long. CDR3 loop: CASSESEGSYNEQFF. CDR3 nucleotide sequence: TGTGCCAGCAGTGAATCGGAGGGGTCCTACAATGAGCAGTTCTTC.

This sequence joins TRBV5-6 and TRBJ2-7, with TRBD1 as a possible D gene (5 bases). The CDR3 runs to 13 residues. CDR1 is SGHDT and CDR2 is YYEEEE in the germline V gene. V lost 1 base to trimming and J lost 2 bases, with 7 bases between them. CDR3 protein: CASSLLRAYEQYF. For the CDR3, the DNA is TGTGCCAGCAGCTTGCTCAGGGCCTACGAGCAGTACTTC.

This chain links TRBV28 with TRBJ1-4, with D tentatively TRBD1 (6 bases). This CDR3 is built from 15 residues. Germline lookup yields CDR1 MDHEN and CDR2 SYDVKM. Trimming shortened V by 7 bases and J by 7 bases, and 19 bases separated the two germline ends. The CDR3 DNA sequence: TGTGCCAGCAATAAACAGGGTTTCTCTAGTGAAAAACTGTTTTTT. It codes for CASNKQGFSSEKLFF.

The V call is TRBV29-1, the J call TRBJ2-3; 9 bases are shared with TRBD2. The germline V gene encodes CDR1 SQVTM and CDR2 ANQGSEA. This CDR3 region has 14 residues. Losses at the gene ends were 6 bases for V and 6 bases for J; bases not matched to a gene: 10. The CDR3 DNA sequence: TGCAGCGTCAAGACTAGCGGCCCCTTCGATACGCAGTATTTT. Its translation: CSVKTSGPFDTQYF.

The CDR3 nucleotides read TGTGCCAGCAGTCCCAGCGGGAGTCTCCAAGCTTTCTTT. This encodes CASSPSGSLQAFF. The V gene is TRBV6-5, the J gene TRBJ1-1; D remains ambiguous. This CDR3 has 13 amino acids. The V end was cut by 5 bases, the J end by 9 bases, with 16 bases between. CDR1 is MNHEY, CDR2 SVGAGI, per germline.

This sequence joins TRBV5-4 and TRBJ1-2; TRBD1 agrees at 7 bases. V gave up 0 bases and J gave up 2 bases; unmatched junction bases: 4. The CDR3 loop spans 15 amino acids. Germline CDR1 and CDR2: SGHNT and YYREEE (reference sequence). The CDR3 here is CASSLELGQNYGYTF. The CDR3 bases are TGTGCCAGCAGCTTGGAACTGGGACAGAACTATGGCTACACCTTC.

The chain links TRBV9 to TRBJ2-7; D might be TRBD2 (5 bases). The V gene lost 0 bases and the J gene lost 7 bases, with 17 bases spanning the gap. This CDR3 is 15 amino acids long. CDR1 and CDR2 from the germline V gene are SGDLS and YYNGEE. CDR3 sequence: CASSVGQTGIYEQYF. The CDR3 DNA sequence: TGTGCCAGCAGCGTAGGTCAGACGGGGATTTATGAGCAGTACTTC.

This sequence joins TRBV7-2 and TRBJ2-7; D not certain. V lost 5 bases to trimming and J lost 6 bases, with 8 bases between them. CDR3 length equals 11 residues. Germline V gives CDR1 SGHTA, CDR2 FQGNSA. CDR3 amino acids: CASSRSLEQYF. As DNA, the CDR3 is TGTGCCAGCAGCCGGAGCCTCGAGCAGTACTTC.

The chain is built from TRBV7-9 and TRBJ1-2; 7 bases are a match to TRBD1. CDR3 size: 12 residues. The V gene's germline CDR1 is SEHNR and CDR2 FQNEAQ (reference sequence). Trimming cost V 3 bases and J 8 bases; bases outside gene matches: 3. CDR3 nucleotides: TGTGCCAGCAGCTTTGACAGGGAAGGCTACACCTTC. As protein: CASSFDREGYTF.

The chain has TRBV19 and TRBJ1-5; 8 nucleotides line up with TRBD1. CDR3 size: 17 residues. Germline trimming cut 3 bases from V and 2 bases from J; bases unmatched to any gene: 9. Per the germline V gene, CDR1 is LNHDA and CDR2 is SQIVND (reference sequence). The DNA of the CDR3 is TGTGCCAGTAGTATGATCCTGACAGGGGATGGCAATCAGCCCCAGCATTTT. Protein sequence: CASSMILTGDGNQPQHF.

V gene TRBV29-1 combines with J gene TRBJ2-1; 8 nucleotides align to TRBD2. This CDR3 spans 15 amino acids. V shed 4 bases and J 5 bases; nucleotides not matched to a gene: 10. CDR1 and CDR2 from the germline V gene are SQVTM and ANQGSEA. The CDR3, as DNA: TGCAGCGTTGTATATTTTGGTAGCGGGAACAATGAGCAGTTCTTC. It translates to CSVVYFGSGNNEQFF.

This chain connects TRBV19 to TRBJ2-5; D possibly corresponds to TRBD1 (6 bases). CDR3 length: 11 residues. Germline V gene lookup returns CDR1 LNHDA and CDR2 SQIVND (reference sequence). V gave up 5 bases and J gave up 9 bases, with 10 bases separating them. The CDR3: CASSEGGAQYF. CDR3 nucleotide sequence: TGTGCCAGTAGTGAAGGGGGAGCCCAGTACTTC.

CDR3 amino acids: CAWRPLTGLIEAFF. The CDR3 bases are TGTGCCTGGAGGCCCCTGACAGGGCTTATTGAAGCTTTCTTT. V is TRBV30 and J is TRBJ1-1; 7 bases are a match to TRBD1. J was trimmed by 7 bases and V by 3 bases; bases with no gene match: 11. Germline values: CDR1 GTSNPN, CDR2 SVGIG (reference sequence). The CDR3 runs 14 residues. Combining the CDR3 with reference TRBV30 and TRBJ1-1 gives the whole variable domain SQTIHQWPATLVQPVGSPLSLECTVEGTSNPNLYWYRQAAGRGLQLLFYSVGIGQISSEVPQNLSASRPQDRQFILSSKKLLLSDSGFYLCAWRPLTGLIEAFFGQGTRLTVV.

The chain is built from TRBV7-9 and TRBJ1-5, with D unclear. Germline CDR1 SEHNR, CDR2 FQNEAQ (reference sequence). Trimming cost V 5 bases and J 2 bases, with 13 bases left between them. The CDR3 contains 15 residues. The CDR3 nucleotides read TGTGCCAGCAGCCCCGGAGGAATTGGCAATCAGCCCCAGCATTTT. Translating gives CASSPGGIGNQPQHF.

The chain employs TRBV28 and TRBJ1-5; D unresolved. With 3 bases removed from V and 4 bases from J, the gap between germline ends came to 10 bases. Germline V gene sequence: CDR1 MDHEN, CDR2 SYDVKM. The length of the CDR3 is 14 residues. This CDR3 reads CASSLGQTNQPQHF. DNA of the CDR3: TGTGCCAGCAGTTTGGGTCAGACAAATCAGCCCCAGCATTTT.

The J gene is TRBJ2-2, the V gene TRBV21-1; no check of the table's D call, TRBD1, against the DNA was made. TRBV21-1 is listed as a pseudogene. The CDR3 covers 16 residues. CDR3 in DNA: TGTGCCAGCAGCAAAGTTTTGTCGACAAACACCGGGGAGCTGTTTTTT. Amino acid sequence: CASSKVLSTNTGELFF.

The chain links TRBV19 to TRBJ2-7, with TRBD2 matching over 13 bases. J was trimmed by 2 bases and V by 5 bases; bases with no gene match: 9. This CDR3 comprises 17 residues. CDR1 is LNHDA and CDR2 is SQIVND in the germline V gene (reference sequence). The CDR3 DNA reads as TGTGCCAGTAGTCCAGGGACTAGCGGGGCACAGACCTACGAGCAGTACTTC. Translation: CASSPGTSGAQTYEQYF.

The chain employs TRBV28 and TRBJ2-7; possible D gene TRBD2, 5 bases. The CDR3 has 15 residues. V lost 6 bases, J lost 0 bases, and 15 bases lay in between. CDR1 is MDHEN, CDR2 SYDVKM, per germline. As DNA, the CDR3 is TGTGCCAGCAGCGCCTGGACTGGAAGCTCCTACGAGCAGTACTTC. Translation: CASSAWTGSSYEQYF.